This T cell receptor beta chain was identified during a study of blood T cell repertoires in COVID-19. Germline V CDR1 and CDR2: GTSNPN, SVGIG (reference sequence). The CDR3 runs 15 residues. The method was immunoSEQ multiplex PCR; TCRdb's version includes in-frame clones alone and lacks a portion of them. The profile shows approximately 500,000 clones, about 89% of them singletons. Comments on this clone: The junction does not match germline at one end; this may be a read error.

The receptor's source is a woman in her forties or fifties with COVID-19, enrolled during active disease. The sequenced sample was peripheral blood. The rearrangement joins TRBV30 to TRBJ1-2, with unresolved D. The CDR3 sequence is CAWSVPGGQNYDYTF. The CDR3 DNA reads as TGTGCCTGGAGTGTACCCGGAGGTCAGAACTATGACTACACCTTC.